A selection of T cell receptor beta chains follows, all from one sample in a study of cytomegalovirus exposure and HLA in healthy donors. TCRdb keeps only in-frame clones here, not all; method: immunoSEQ multiplex PCR. The sample yields 120,000 or so clones, over 60% seen once. Source material: PBMCs. The receptor source for this set is a woman in her twenties or thirties in good health and CMV-seronegative. Both conserved end residues are part of each CDR3. The D gene is left open where the match is weak. Only some rows state a clone size, as once, few, many or a class for expanded clones.

cdr3_aa cdr3_nt d_call j_call clone_size v_call
CASSFSGSAYGYTF TGTGCCAGCAGCTTTTCGGGTTCGGCCTATGGCTACACCTTC . TRBJ1-2 . TRBV11-1
CASSEGQVSWNEQFF TGTGCCAGCAGTGAGGGACAGGTTAGTTGGAATGAGCAGTTCTTC TRBD1 TRBJ2-1 . TRBV25-1
CASRKSDTGELFF TGTGCCAGTAGGAAGTCGGACACCGGGGAGCTGTTTTTT . TRBJ2-2 . TRBV19
CASSLALVHNVTQYF TGTGCCAGCAGCTTAGCGCTAGTCCACAATGTGACCCAGTACTTC . TRBJ2-5 few TRBV7-6
CAWRPRRSSYNEQFF TGTGCCTGGAGACCCCGACGGAGCTCCTACAATGAGCAGTTCTTC . TRBJ2-1 few TRBV30
CASSLGLAGVLITDTQYF TGCGCCAGCAGCCTTGGACTAGCGGGAGTCTTGATCACAGATACGCAGTATTTT TRBD2 TRBJ2-3 . TRBV4-1
CASSFTGTLEEKLFF TGTGCCAGCAGTTTCACCGGGACATTGGAGGAAAAACTGTTTTTT . TRBJ1-4 . TRBV6-6
CASRGQGRHGYTF TGTGCCAGTAGGGGACAGGGACGGCATGGCTACACCTTC TRBD1 TRBJ1-2 . TRBV14
CSVVEGRIETQYF TGCAGCGTTGTGGAGGGACGGATAGAGACCCAGTACTTC . TRBJ2-5 . TRBV29-1
CASSGGLAGPGSNEQFF TGTGCCAGCAGTGGCGGTCTAGCGGGACCGGGCAGCAATGAGCAGTTCTTC TRBD2 TRBJ2-1 . TRBV2
CASSDLAGNEQYF TGTGCCAGCAGTGACCTAGCGGGGAACGAGCAGTACTTC TRBD2 TRBJ2-7 . TRBV2
CASSQGVNTEAFF TGTGCCAGCAGTCAGGGGGTGAACACTGAAGCTTTCTTT TRBD1 TRBJ1-1 . TRBV6-1
CAWSGAGSDNEQFF TGTGCCTGGAGCGGAGCGGGATCCGACAATGAGCAGTTCTTC TRBD2 TRBJ2-1 . TRBV30
CASSVGQAYEQYF TGTGCCAGCAGCGTGGGACAAGCCTACGAGCAGTACTTC . TRBJ2-7 . TRBV7-3
CASSLVVNTEAFF TGTGCCAGCAGCTTAGTCGTAAACACTGAAGCTTTCTTT . TRBJ1-1 . TRBV7-9
CASTPGQGNSYEQYF TGTGCCAGCACCCCCGGGCAGGGTAACTCCTACGAGCAGTACTTC . TRBJ2-7 . TRBV25-1
CSVNEGASGYTF TGCAGCGTAAACGAGGGGGCCTCTGGCTACACCTTC TRBD1 TRBJ1-2 . TRBV29-1
CASSEGTGGRSPLHF TGTGCCAGCAGCGAAGGGACAGGGGGCAGGTCACCCCTCCACTTT TRBD1 TRBJ1-6 . TRBV13
CAWSVHSSYTF TGTGCCTGGAGTGTACATAGCAGCTACACCTTC . TRBJ1-2 . TRBV30
CASSHRGSGANVLTF TGTGCCAGCAGCCACCGGGGTTCTGGGGCCAACGTCCTGACTTTC . TRBJ2-6 . TRBV28
CASSYLTGTSTGELFF TGTGCCAGCAGTTACTTGACAGGGACGAGCACCGGGGAGCTGTTTTTT TRBD1 TRBJ2-2 . TRBV6-5
CAWSGDLDRANTGELFF TGTGCCTGGAGTGGGGACCTGGACAGGGCTAACACCGGGGAGCTGTTTTTT TRBD1 TRBJ2-2 . TRBV30
CASRLNTEAFF TGTGCCAGCAGGCTAAACACTGAAGCTTTCTTT . TRBJ1-1 . TRBV7-2
CASARTGGNDIQYF TGTGCTAGTGCTAGGACAGGGGGCAACGACATTCAGTACTTC TRBD1 TRBJ2-4 . TRBV12-5
CASTHLQGWDTEAFF TGTGCCAGCACTCACCTCCAGGGGTGGGACACTGAAGCTTTCTTT . TRBJ1-1 . TRBV6-1
CASSFYGTGRYEQYF TGTGCCAGCAGCTTCTATGGCACAGGGCGATACGAGCAGTACTTC . TRBJ2-7 . TRBV11-2
CAWARAGRETQYF TGTGCCTGGGCCCGGGCGGGAAGAGAGACCCAGTACTTC . TRBJ2-5 . TRBV30
CATSRGSGGNTEAFF TGTGCCACCAGCAGAGGTTCAGGGGGGAACACTGAAGCTTTCTTT TRBD1 TRBJ1-1 once TRBV15
CASSPGLLNTGELFF TGTGCCAGCAGCCCGGGATTACTGAACACCGGGGAGCTGTTTTTT . TRBJ2-2 once TRBV6-4
CASSLGQGPSSFYGYTF TGTGCCAGCAGTTTGGGACAGGGCCCAAGCTCCTTCTATGGCTACACCTTC TRBD1 TRBJ1-2 . TRBV28
CSVELADYEQFF TGCAGCGTAGAACTAGCGGACTATGAGCAGTTCTTC TRBD2 TRBJ2-1 . TRBV29-1
CASSLDFGGAAYEQYF TGTGCCAGCAGCTTGGATTTCGGCGGGGCCGCCTACGAGCAGTACTTC . TRBJ2-7 once TRBV5-6
CASSLNLSPLHF TGTGCCAGCAGTTTAAATCTTTCACCCCTCCACTTT . TRBJ1-6 . TRBV28
CASSYSGSETQYF TGTGCCAGCAGCTATAGCGGGAGCGAGACCCAGTACTTC TRBD2 TRBJ2-5 . TRBV7-2
CASSPFAGESTEAFF TGCGCCAGCAGCCCCTTTGCAGGGGAGAGCACTGAAGCTTTCTTT . TRBJ1-1 . TRBV4-1
CASFRQGQPQHF TGTGCCAGCTTCCGACAGGGGCAGCCCCAGCATTTT TRBD1 TRBJ1-5 few TRBV28
CASSPWAGASTDTQYF TGTGCCAGCTCACCCTGGGCGGGGGCTAGCACAGATACGCAGTATTTT . TRBJ2-3 . TRBV18
CASSYGTDQETQYF TGTGCCAGCAGCTACGGGACAGACCAAGAGACCCAGTACTTC TRBD1 TRBJ2-5 . TRBV5-4
CASSLGGTGGDSMGYTF TGTGCCAGCAGCCTAGGGGGGACAGGGGGCGATTCGATGGGCTACACCTTC TRBD1 TRBJ1-2 once TRBV7-2
CASSQTGTSSVEQFF TGTGCCAGCAGCCAAACCGGGACTAGCTCCGTTGAGCAGTTCTTC TRBD2 TRBJ2-1 . TRBV13
CALHPGGYEQYF TGTGCCTTACATCCGGGGGGCTACGAGCAGTACTTC TRBD2 TRBJ2-7 . TRBV30
CASRETDTQYF TGCGCCAGCCGAGAGACAGATACGCAGTATTTT . TRBJ2-3 . TRBV4-1
CASSLSSSGGQGDTQYF TGTGCCAGCAGCTTATCGTCTAGCGGTGGCCAGGGGGATACGCAGTATTTT . TRBJ2-3 few TRBV7-2
CASSLYRGWEQFF TGTGCCAGCTCACTTTACAGGGGTTGGGAGCAGTTCTTC TRBD1 TRBJ2-1 . TRBV18
CASSLWRGDNEQFF TGTGCCAGCAGCTTATGGCGGGGGGACAATGAGCAGTTCTTC TRBD2 TRBJ2-1 . TRBV7-8